The subject of this entry is one TCR beta chain. The treatment is: around 19 received Ad26.COV2.S at low or high dose, single or two shots; several received placebo; per-sample allocation not given. Sample collection was performed on day 63 after the first vaccine or placebo injection. Germline V CDR1 and CDR2: MNHEY, SMNVEV (reference sequence). The CDR3 runs to 12 residues. Between the trimmed V and J ends, which lost 7 bases and 0 bases, there was a span of 6 bases. This sample is part of a study of Ad26.COV2.S vaccination and SARS-CoV-2 variants. Across the whole study: Once or twice, 56 days apart, Ad26.COV2.S was delivered intramuscularly.

TCRdb's copy holds only in-frame clones and misses some; the assay was immunoSEQ multiplex PCR. This table holds around 300,000 clones, about 90% found once. This rearrangement joins TRBV27 to TRBJ1-1; no reliable D call. The receptor comes from a person between 18 and 59 years old who received the Ad26.COV2.S COVID-19 vaccine or a placebo. Sequencing was performed on peripheral blood, taken in a trial of Ad26.COV2.S vaccine versus placebo. CDR3 loop: CASMRLNTEAFF. In DNA form, the CDR3 reads TGTGCCAGCATGAGGTTGAACACTGAAGCTTTCTTT.